Shown below are 21 T cell receptor beta chains from a single sample sequenced in a study of CD8+ T cells in alopecia areata. RNA was isolated and reverse transcribed to cDNA, the sequencing template. Assay used: immunoSEQ multiplex PCR; TCRdb lists only in-frame clones, some missing. The sample contains roughly 200,000 clones, roughly 50% of which appear only once. Treatment given: oral pan-JAK inhibitor, 5-10 mg twice daily. Sequenced material: CD8+ T cells sorted from blood, taken at week 24, from a patient treated with tofacitinib. The source of these receptors is a human donor with alopecia areata.

This clone appeared once. This chain links TRBV13 with TRBJ2-7; 9 bases map to TRBD2. The germline CDR1 and CDR2 sequences are PRHDT and FYEKMQ (reference sequence). The CDR3 length is 17 residues. V was pared by 5 bases and J by 2 bases, with 13 bases of the junction left unmatched. The CDR3 loop reads CASSQTIAGERPYEQYF. The CDR3 DNA is TGTGCCAGCAGCCAAACGATAGCGGGGGAACGCCCCTACGAGCAGTACTTC.

The chain uses TRBV5-1 and TRBJ2-1; perhaps D is TRBD1 or TRBD2 (5 bases each). Germline V gene lookup returns CDR1 SGHRS and CDR2 YFSETQ. Trimming left V 0 bases short and J 6 bases short, with 13 bases between. The CDR3 runs to 15 residues. CDR3 DNA sequence: TGCGCCAGCAGCTTGGCTGGGGGAGTTGGCAATGAGCAGTTCTTC. Protein sequence: CASSLAGGVGNEQFF.

The J gene is TRBJ2-1, the V gene TRBV10-3, with 10 nucleotides matching TRBD1. V lost 6 bases to trimming and J lost 6 bases; unmatched junction nucleotides: 8. Per the germline V gene, CDR1 is ENHRY and CDR2 is SYGVKD. The CDR3 spans 15 residues. CDR3 DNA sequence: TGTGCCATCAGAGTTGGGACAGGGGATATCAATGAGCAGTTCTTC. As protein: CAIRVGTGDINEQFF.

V is TRBV27 and J is TRBJ2-2; perhaps TRBD2 as D (6 bases). V was shortened by 1 base and J by 0 bases, with 6 bases between the two germline ends. The germline CDR1 and CDR2 sequences are MNHEY and SMNVEV (reference sequence). This CDR3 comprises 15 residues. CDR3 sequence reads: CASSLWGANTGELFF. As DNA, the CDR3 is TGTGCCAGCAGTTTATGGGGGGCGAACACCGGGGAGCTGTTTTTT.

This clone came up a few times. This chain links TRBV14 with TRBJ2-7; D might be TRBD1 (7 bases). The CDR3 has 13 residues. The V gene's germline CDR1 is SGHDN and CDR2 FVKESK. V was clipped by 4 bases and J by 5 bases, with 12 bases between them. CDR3 sequence (DNA): TGTGCCAGCAGCCTCCCCAGGGGGGACGAGCAGTACTTC. Translated, it gives CASSLPRGDEQYF.

Only a few counts were recorded for this clone. This rearrangement joins TRBV7-8 to TRBJ1-5; D remains ambiguous. Germline V CDR1 and CDR2: SGHVS, FQNEAQ. The length of the CDR3 is 15 residues. The V gene lost 2 bases and the J gene lost 0 bases, with 8 bases spanning the gap. CDR3 protein: CASSLSSYSNQPQHF. The CDR3, as DNA: TGTGCCAGCAGCTTATCCAGTTATAGCAATCAGCCCCAGCATTTT.

This chain joins TRBV6-1 and TRBJ1-2; the D gene is possibly TRBD1 (6 bases). CDR1 and CDR2 from the germline V gene are MNHNS and SASEGT. V was trimmed by 7 bases and J by 2 bases, leaving 11 bases between them. The CDR3 is 13 residues long. CDR3 residues: CASTGTPNYGYTF. The CDR3 DNA follows: TGTGCCAGCACTGGGACACCAAACTATGGCTACACCTTC.

V gene TRBV7-2 combines with J gene TRBJ2-7, with a tentative D call TRBD2 (5 bases). The CDR3 has 13 amino acids. The germline gives CDR1 SGHTA, CDR2 FQGNSA. V lost 5 bases, J lost 3 bases, and 11 bases lay in between. This chain's CDR3 is CASSPMGSYEQYF. The CDR3 DNA reads TGTGCCAGCAGCCCCATGGGGAGCTACGAGCAGTACTTC.

Only a few counts were recorded for this clone. The chain is built from TRBV4-3 and TRBJ2-7; TRBD1 is a possible D gene (6 bases). The V end was cut by 3 bases, the J end by 1 base, with 16 bases between. Germline V CDR1 and CDR2: LGHNA, YSLEER. This CDR3 has 16 amino acids. The CDR3 coding sequence is TGCGCCAGCAGCCACTCCGACAGGAATCCTTCCTACGAGCAGTACTTC. Translating it yields CASSHSDRNPSYEQYF.

This chain uses TRBV2 with TRBJ2-7; 8 bases map to TRBD1. After removal of 5 bases from V and 3 bases from J, the junction contained 6 bases not matched to a gene. The CDR3 length is 14 residues. Germline CDR1 SNHLY, CDR2 FYNNEI. The DNA for the CDR3 is TGTGCCAGCAGTTTGACAGGGGATTTCTACGAGCAGTACTTC. As protein: CASSLTGDFYEQYF. The entire variable domain, with the rest obtained from reference TRBV2 and TRBJ2-7, is as follows: EPEVTQTPSHQVTQMGQEVILRCVPISNHLYFYWYRQILGQKVEFLVSFYNNEISEKSEIFDDQFSVERPDGSNFTLKIRSTKLEDSAMYFCASSLTGDFYEQYFGPGTRLTVT.

The chain joins TRBV4-3 to TRBJ2-5; D possibly corresponds to TRBD1 (5 bases). In germline, CDR1 is LGHNA, CDR2 YSLEER. The CDR3 has 15 amino acids. The V end was cut by 0 bases, the J end by 2 bases, with 10 bases between. CDR3 in DNA: TGCGCCAGCAGCCAAGATGCGAGACAGCAAGAGACCCAGTACTTC. Amino acids: CASSQDARQQETQYF.

This chain uses TRBV4-3 with TRBJ1-2; maybe TRBD1 (6 bases). The CDR3 totals 15 residues. CDR1 LGHNA and CDR2 YSLEER come from the germline V gene. Deletions cut 0 bases from V and 4 bases from J, with 12 bases between. The CDR3 loop is CASSQDRGGPYGYTF. Written as DNA, the CDR3 is TGCGCCAGCAGCCAAGATAGGGGGGGGCCCTATGGCTACACCTTC.

CDR3 protein: CASSGYSLAFEAFF. CDR3 in DNA: TGTGCCAGCAGTGGATACAGCTTGGCCTTTGAAGCTTTCTTT. This chain joins TRBV2 and TRBJ1-1; no firm D call. The V gene's germline CDR1 is SNHLY and CDR2 FYNNEI. V was shortened by 4 bases and J by 7 bases, with 16 bases between the two germline ends. This CDR3 has 14 residues.

The rearrangement joins TRBV29-1 to TRBJ2-2, with TRBD1 as a possible D gene (6 bases). Germline CDR1 and CDR2: SQVTM and ANQGSEA. The germline V and J ends were trimmed by 1 base and 0 bases, with 9 bases remaining between them. This CDR3 comprises 15 residues. DNA of the CDR3: TGCAGCGTTGAAGTTGCAGGGGCGAACACCGGGGAGCTGTTTTTT. This sequence encodes CSVEVAGANTGELFF.

The CDR3 reads CASRARGGTQYGYTF. The CDR3 DNA reads as TGTGCCAGTAGAGCCCGAGGGGGGACGCAATATGGCTACACCTTC. This chain connects TRBV19 to TRBJ1-2; a weak D match, TRBD1 (6 bases). Germline values: CDR1 LNHDA, CDR2 SQIVND (reference sequence). The CDR3 covers 15 residues. V was cut by 6 bases and J by 5 bases, with 19 bases left in between.

The CDR3 DNA follows: TGCAGCGTTGTCTCCCTCGACTCCTACGAGCAGTACTTC. Translating gives CSVVSLDSYEQYF. The chain is built from TRBV29-1 and TRBJ2-7; no clear D. The length of the CDR3 is 13 residues. CDR1 and CDR2 from the germline V gene are SQVTM and ANQGSEA. The V end lost 4 bases, the J end lost 0 bases, and 10 bases lay between the germline ends.

This sequence joins TRBV2 and TRBJ2-4, with a weak D call TRBD1 (5 bases). The CDR3 consists of 14 residues. The germline V gene has CDR1 SNHLY and CDR2 FYNNEI. V lost 2 bases and J lost 0, with 5 bases in between. CDR3 sequence reads: CASSEQGAKNIQYF. In DNA form, the CDR3 reads TGTGCCAGCAGTGAACAGGGAGCCAAAAACATTCAGTACTTC.

The J gene is TRBJ2-7, the V gene TRBV5-1; the match to TRBD1 covers 9 bases. CDR1 is SGHRS and CDR2 is YFSETQ in the germline V gene. There are 12 residues in the CDR3. Unmatched junction bases numbered 0, after V lost 7 bases and J lost 1 base. CDR3 protein: CASGTGSYEQYF. Written as DNA, the CDR3 is TGCGCCAGCGGGACAGGGTCCTACGAGCAGTACTTC.

This chain connects TRBV11-3 to TRBJ1-1; D is undetermined. CDR3 size: 13 residues. Germline V gene lookup returns CDR1 SGHNT and CDR2 YENEEA. The V end lost 5 bases, the J end lost 4 bases, and 11 bases lay between the germline ends. The CDR3 is CASSPSAGTEAFF. The CDR3 nucleotides are TGTGCCAGCAGCCCCTCGGCAGGCACTGAAGCTTTCTTT.

The CDR3 spells CASSETTGAGEQYF. For the CDR3, the DNA is TGCGCCAGCAGTGAGACCACAGGGGCCGGCGAGCAGTACTTC. The chain recombines TRBV10-2 with TRBJ2-7; 7 bases are a match to TRBD1. The CDR3 has 14 amino acids. Losses at the gene ends were 2 bases for V and 6 bases for J; bases not matched to a gene: 7. Germline CDR1 reads WSHSY; CDR2 reads SAAADI.

The rearrangement uses TRBV27 and TRBJ1-1; 8 nucleotides agree with TRBD1. This CDR3 has 16 residues. J was trimmed by 1 base and V by 5 bases; bases with no gene match: 9. CDR1 MNHEY and CDR2 SMNVEV come from the germline V gene (reference sequence). CDR3 sequence reads: CASSPSTGEENTEAFF. The CDR3 bases are TGTGCCAGCAGTCCGTCGACAGGGGAGGAGAACACTGAAGCTTTCTTT.